This TCR beta chain stems from a study of T cells in pancreatic ductal adenocarcinoma. Surgery without prior neoadjuvant therapy was the treatment of the selected pancreatic ductal adenocarcinoma patients. Sequenced by immunoSEQ multiplex PCR; TCRdb stores in-frame clones only, minus some. This sample has around 100,000 clones, with around 96% found just once. Trimming at V came to 5 bases and at J to 8 bases, leaving 6 bases not matched to a gene. The CDR3 contains 14 residues. In germline, CDR1 is SEHNR, CDR2 FQNEAQ (reference sequence). The V gene is TRBV7-9, the J gene TRBJ1-4; 9 positions agree with TRBD1. The TCR originated in a human donor with pancreatic ductal adenocarcinoma. Material for sequencing was PBMCs. This CDR3 reads CASSPGQGNEKLFF. As DNA, the CDR3 is TGTGCCAGCAGCCCGGGACAGGGTAACGAAAAACTGTTTTTT.